Listed here are 23 T cell receptor beta chains from one sample, sequenced in a study of tumor-infiltrating lymphocytes in primary liver carcinoma. With around 500 ng total RNA as template and a constant-region primer, TCR beta cDNA was made. What produced the TCR beta libraries was three nested multiplex PCR rounds using slightly modified ARM-PCR. Rounds one and two of PCR, each of roughly 10 cycles, were primed with TRBV1-TRBV30 forward primers and a C-beta reverse primer. TCRdb reprocessed the multiplex PCR reads with MiXCR, giving one entry per CDR3 protein. The sample lists about 180,000 distinct CDR3 sequences, roughly 60% occurring once. Extraction also yielded germline DNA, while blood RNA was obtained from unsorted whole blood. Source material: peripheral blood. These receptor sequences come from a man in his forties with primary liver carcinoma and hepatitis B virus infection.

This chain joins TRBV29-1 and TRBJ2-5; possible D gene TRBD2, 6 bases. Germline lookup yields CDR1 SQVTM and CDR2 ANQGSEA. The CDR3 sequence is 14 residues long. The V and J ends lost 4 bases and 3 bases respectively, with 15 bases between them. The CDR3 loop reads CSVAGTGRKETQYF. CDR3 nucleotides: TGCAGCGTTGCAGGAACCGGGAGAAAAGAGACCCAGTACTTC.

The rearrangement links TRBV4-2 to TRBJ1-2; TRBD1 is a possible D gene (6 bases). The CDR3 covers 14 residues. The ends were cut back, 4 bases at V and 2 bases at J, with 11 bases in the middle. Germline CDR1 reads LGHNA; CDR2 reads YNFKEQ. CDR3 sequence: CASSPAGGNYGYTF. The CDR3 region has the DNA TGTGCCAGCAGCCCAGCGGGGGGCAACTATGGCTACACCTTC.

Many counts were recorded for this clonotype. The chain joins TRBV11-2 to TRBJ2-7; 8 bases are a match to TRBD2. The CDR3 covers 14 residues. J lost 6 bases, V lost 1 base, and 5 bases had no gene match. In germline, CDR1 is SGHAT, CDR2 FQNNGV. This chain's CDR3 is CASSLAGGYGEQYF. The CDR3 DNA sequence: TGTGCCAGCAGCTTAGCGGGAGGGTACGGCGAGCAGTACTTC.

The chain has TRBV12-3 or TRBV12-4 and TRBJ1-2; 9 positions match TRBD1. The CDR3 runs to 14 residues. Trimming took 5 bases from V and 6 from J; bases not matched to a gene: 7. CDR3 DNA: TGTGCCAGCAGTAAGGGGACAGGGTTCCATGGCTACACCTTC. It is translated as CASSKGTGFHGYTF.

The table lists this clonotype with a few counts. V gene TRBV6-1 combines with J gene TRBJ1-5; no firm D call. V was shortened by 2 bases and J by 6 bases, with 5 bases between the two germline ends. The CDR3 is 12 amino acids. The germline V gene encodes CDR1 MNHNS and CDR2 SASEGT. The CDR3 DNA follows: TGTGCCAGCAGTGAACTTCGTCAGCCCCAGCATTTT. This encodes CASSELRQPQHF.

A remark on this clonotype: This may arise from a read error, as a much more abundant clone is one base away. This chain links TRBV11-2 with TRBJ2-2; a weak D match, TRBD2 (6 bases). CDR3 size: 14 residues. Germline V lookup: CDR1 SGHAT, CDR2 FQNNGV. V shed 4 bases and J shed 7 bases, with 13 bases lying between them. CDR3 amino acids: CASSSRDSGGELFF. CDR3 coding DNA: TGTGCCAGCAGCTCCCGGGACTCGGGCGGGGAGCTGTTTTTT.

This clonotype was detected only once. A read error may account for a junction end that differs from germline. The chain uses TRBV6-6 and TRBJ1-1; no definite D call. The CDR3 contains 14 residues. The germline V gene has CDR1 MNHNY and CDR2 SVGAGI (reference sequence). DNA for the CDR3: TGTGTCAGCAGTTACTCCCGGATGAACACTGAAGCTTTCTTT. Amino acids: CVSSYSRMNTEAFF.

Points on this clonotype: The junction differs from germline at one of its ends, possibly a read error. Here the CDR3 DNA reads TGTGCCTTGAGTGTTAAGGAGCAAGAGACCCAGTACTTC. It yields the protein CALSVKEQETQYF. The chain uses TRBV30 and TRBJ2-5; D ambiguous. Germline CDR1 GTSNPN, CDR2 SVGIG (reference sequence). This CDR3 spans 13 amino acids.

The chain carries TRBV6-2 or TRBV6-3 and TRBJ2-7, with 10 bases identical to TRBD2. The CDR3 extends over 15 amino acids. V was clipped by 4 bases and J by 13 bases; unmatched bases: 16. CDR1 MNHEY and CDR2 SVGEGT come from the germline V gene. The CDR3 DNA reads TGTGCCAGCAGTTCGAGCGGGAGGGGCTCCTACGTGCAATACTTC. It is translated as CASSSSGRGSYVQYF.

In this sample, this clonotype turned up a few times. The genes are TRBV7-8 and TRBJ1-4, with D uncertain. From germline, CDR1 is SGHVS and CDR2 FQNEAQ. V dropped 3 bases and J dropped 5 bases, with 4 bases sitting between them. The CDR3 is made up of 12 amino acids. As DNA, the CDR3 is TGTGCCAGCAGCTTTGGGAATGAAAAACTGTTTTTT. This codes for CASSFGNEKLFF. The complete variable domain, with remaining parts taken from reference TRBV7-8 and TRBJ1-4, reads GAGVSQSPRYKVAKRGQDVALRCDPISGHVSLFWYQQALGQGPEFLTYFQNEAQLDKSGLPSDRFFAERPEGSVSTLKIQRTQQEDSAVYLCASSFGNEKLFFGSGTQLSVL.

As concerns this clonotype: An end of the junction does not agree with germline; a read error may underlie this. This chain links TRBV4-2 with TRBJ1-1; 11 bases line up with TRBD1. The CDR3 totals 16 residues. Germline loops: CDR1 LGHNA, CDR2 YNFKEQ. The CDR3 region has the DNA TGTACCAGCAGCCAAGCAGGACAGGGGGCGAACATTGAAGCCTTCTTT. It translates to CTSSQAGQGANIEAFF.

A remark on this clonotype: This clone may be a read error of a much larger clone one base away. The rearrangement joins TRBV6-5 to TRBJ2-7; 7 bases map to TRBD1. The V gene's germline CDR1 is MNHEY and CDR2 SVGAGI. The CDR3 is 15 amino acids. CDR3 DNA sequence: TGTGCCAGCAGTTACTCGAGGCGACAGGGCTACGAGCGGTACTTC. Protein product: CASSYSRRQGYERYF.

The chain employs TRBV12-5 and TRBJ2-1; D call uncertain. Between the trimmed V and J ends, which lost 7 bases and 5 bases, there was a span of 15 bases. Germline assignment: CDR1 LGHNT and CDR2 FRNRAP. The CDR3 totals 14 residues. CDR3 region: CASVGPTPHNEQFF. The CDR3, as DNA: TGTGCTAGTGTAGGACCGACACCCCACAATGAGCAGTTCTTC.

The CDR3 here is CASSFLYDYEQYF. As DNA, the CDR3 is TGTGCCAGCAGCTTCCTCTACGACTACGAGCAGTACTTC. The chain combines TRBV11-2 with TRBJ2-7; D remains unclear. CDR3 length: 13 amino acids. The germline V gene encodes CDR1 SGHAT and CDR2 FQNNGV. The V end lost 3 bases, the J end lost 3 bases, and 9 bases lay between the germline ends.

This clonotype was counted at least ten times. The rearrangement uses TRBV11-2 and TRBJ2-2; 8 nucleotides line up with TRBD2. The V and J ends lost 2 bases and 6 bases, in that order; junction bases with no gene match: 11. Germline CDR1 SGHAT, CDR2 FQNNGV. The CDR3 length is 17 residues. This CDR3 is CASSLPVIGRVAGELFF. The CDR3 DNA reads as TGTGCCAGCAGCTTACCGGTGATCGGGAGGGTGGCCGGGGAGCTGTTTTTT.

The rearrangement links TRBV11-2 to TRBJ2-7; D uncertain. V was pared by 6 bases and J by 6 bases, with 18 bases between. The germline gives CDR1 SGHAT, CDR2 FQNNGV. The CDR3 has 14 residues. Here the CDR3 reads CASSLTDGVFEQYF. The DNA for the CDR3 is TGTGCCAGCAGTTTAACAGACGGAGTCTTCGAGCAGTACTTC.

This chain joins TRBV29-1 and TRBJ2-1; D is ambiguous. V was pared by 5 bases and J by 4 bases, with 9 bases between. This CDR3 has 12 amino acids. Germline values: CDR1 SQVTM, CDR2 ANQGSEA. CDR3 sequence reads: CSVSSGYNEQFF. The CDR3 DNA reads TGCAGCGTTTCTTCGGGTTACAATGAGCAGTTCTTC.

As to this clonotype: One junction end does not reproduce the germline sequence, and a read error may be involved. This sequence joins TRBV11-2 and TRBJ2-1; D is unclear. The V gene's germline CDR1 is SGHAT and CDR2 FQNNGV. The CDR3 loop spans 14 amino acids. DNA of the CDR3: TGTGCCAGCAGCTTAATAGACTTTAATGGTGAGCAGCCCTTC. Translating it yields CASSLIDFNGEQPF.

The chain combines TRBV6-6 with TRBJ2-1, with TRBD1 identical over 11 bases. After removal of 4 bases from V and 3 bases from J, the junction contained 11 bases not matched to a gene. The CDR3 has 18 residues. Germline V gene data show CDR1 as MNHNY and CDR2 as SVGAGI (reference sequence). The CDR3 sequence: CASSFRTGGGRSYNEQFF. CDR3 nucleotides: TGTGCCAGCAGTTTTAGGACAGGGGGCGGGAGGAGCTACAATGAGCAGTTCTTC.

Many counts were recorded for this clonotype. This sequence joins TRBV11-2 and TRBJ1-4, with 10 positions matching TRBD1. The V gene end was trimmed by 5 bases and the J gene end by 11 bases; junction bases not matched to a gene: 17. The V gene's germline CDR1 is SGHAT and CDR2 FQNNGV. The CDR3 extends over 17 amino acids. In DNA, the CDR3 is TGTGCCAGCAGCCAAAATAGGGACAGGGGATCCAAAGGGAAACTGTTTTTT. This encodes CASSQNRDRGSKGKLFF.

J is TRBJ1-5 and V is TRBV19, with a possible D match to TRBD1 (6 bases). The CDR3 spans 15 residues. The V and J ends lost 3 bases and 7 bases respectively, with 16 bases between them. CDR1 is LNHDA, CDR2 SQIVND, per germline (reference sequence). The CDR3 sequence: CASSIPTGQVQPQHF. CDR3 coding DNA: TGTGCCAGTAGTATCCCCACAGGGCAGGTCCAGCCCCAGCATTTT.

The chain links TRBV6-1 to TRBJ2-1, with 8 bases matching TRBD2. This CDR3 contains 15 residues. Germline CDR1 and CDR2: MNHNS and SASEGT. V was pared by 1 base and J by 7 bases, with 6 bases of the junction left unmatched. CDR3 sequence reads: CASSEDGGAENEQFF. In DNA form, the CDR3 reads TGTGCCAGCAGTGAAGACGGGGGGGCCGAGAATGAGCAGTTCTTC.

For this clonotype: A read error may account for a junction end that differs from germline. CDR3 DNA sequence: TGTGCCAGCAGCTTAGATGATCAGGGCCTGGGTCTAGAGACCCAGTATTTC. Translating it yields CASSLDDQGLGLETQYF. The chain couples TRBV11-2 to TRBJ2-5, with a weak D call TRBD1 (5 bases). Germline V lookup: CDR1 SGHAT, CDR2 FQNNGV. This CDR3 comprises 17 residues.